The clone carrying this T cell receptor beta chain was counted many times. The antigen is not known. V trimming: 4 bases; J trimming: 1 base; junction bases outside the gene matches: 1. Per the germline V gene, CDR1 is DFQATT and CDR2 is SNEGSKA (reference sequence). This CDR3 region has 14 residues. These data are taken from a study of identical twins. Study-level points and caveats: Twins shared out-of-frame alpha sequences with excess low generation probability. The authors drew conclusions from cross-sectional statistical analysis rather than following the same donors.

A universal primer site was incorporated via template switching, and the cDNA contained unique molecular identifiers. From the 5' RACE reads, TCRdb called clonotypes with MiXCR, one entry per CDR3 protein. The sample includes some 660,000 distinct CDR3 sequences, more than 6.5% of them seen just once. The sample also formed part of further work on yellow fever vaccine responses in identical twins.

Material for sequencing was PBMCs. The chain uses TRBV20-1 and TRBJ2-4; 10 bases are a match to TRBD2. The source is a woman aged 18-30 years in good health. DNA of the CDR3: TGCAGTGCTATACTAGCGGGGGCCAAAAACATTCAGTACTTC. Translated: CSAILAGAKNIQYF.